One sample yielded the 25 T cell receptor beta chains listed below, sequenced in a study of shared clonotypes between healthy human individuals. The protocol was immunoSEQ multiplex PCR, while the TCRdb copy is restricted to in-frame clones and leaves out a portion. The data show 650,000 to 700,000 clones, less than 95% seen once. The sample was memory CD8+ T cells from PBMCs. Subset denoted: CD45RO+ cells pooled with CCR7-negative TemRA cells. Receptors were obtained from a man aged 18 to 30 in good health. Some clones in this sample may be carry-over from other donors' samples.

The chain links TRBV28 to TRBJ1-5; weak D call: TRBD1 (5 bases). The CDR3 sequence is 15 residues long. Trimming took 5 bases from V and 0 from J, leaving 11 bases between them. Germline-derived CDR1 and CDR2 are MDHEN and SYDVKM. CDR3 DNA: TGTGCCAGCAGTATCCCAGGGTTTAGCAATCAGCCCCAGCATTTT. Translated: CASSIPGFSNQPQHF.

The chain uses TRBV16 and TRBJ2-7; D perhaps matches TRBD1 (5 bases). The CDR3 runs to 15 residues. The V gene lost 2 bases and the J gene lost 1 base, with 12 bases spanning the gap. Germline CDR1 is KGHSY and CDR2 is FQNENV. The DNA for the CDR3 is TGTGCCAGCAGCCAAATGCCACAGGAATCCTACGAGCAGTACTTC. It translates to CASSQMPQESYEQYF. Drawing the rest from reference TRBV16 and TRBJ2-7, the complete variable domain is GEEVAQTPKHLVRGEGQKAKLYCAPIKGHSYVFWYQQVLKNEFKFLISFQNENVFDETGMPKERFSAKCLPNSPCSLEIQATKLEDSAVYFCASSQMPQESYEQYFGPGTRLTVT.

This clone was detected once. The CDR3 region is CASSFDRDSNGELFF. As DNA, the CDR3 is TGTGCCAGCAGTTTCGACAGGGATTCGAACGGGGAGCTGTTTTTT. The V call is TRBV27, the J call TRBJ2-2; TRBD1 aligns across 7 bases. CDR1 is MNHEY, CDR2 SMNVEV, per germline (reference sequence). With 3 bases clipped from V and 7 bases from J, the junction kept 8 bases outside the gene matches. The CDR3 sequence is 15 residues long.

This clone appeared a single time. The chain joins TRBV7-9 to TRBJ2-7; D not certain. V dropped 1 base and J dropped 0 bases, with 10 bases sitting between them. CDR3 length equals 15 residues. Germline-derived CDR1 and CDR2 are SEHNR and FQNEAQ (reference sequence). The CDR3 DNA sequence: TGTGCCAGCAGCTTAGGGCAGGAGAGCTCCTACGAGCAGTACTTC. This encodes CASSLGQESSYEQYF.

The table lists this clone with a count of one. The chain carries TRBV5-8 and TRBJ1-1; no definite D call. This CDR3 contains 15 residues. V lost 3 bases, J lost 5 bases, and 17 bases lay in between. CDR1 is SGHTS and CDR2 is YDEGEE in the germline V gene. Here the CDR3 reads CASSSEVVPLTEAFF. CDR3 nucleotides: TGTGCCAGCAGCTCGGAGGTAGTCCCCTTAACTGAAGCTTTCTTT.

The chain links TRBV5-6 to TRBJ2-1; 9 bases align to TRBD2. The ends lost 3 bases at V and 4 bases at J; junction bases unmatched: 5. Germline assignment: CDR1 SGHDT and CDR2 YYEEEE. The CDR3 has 15 amino acids. DNA for the CDR3: TGTGCCAGCAGCTGGGGGACTAGCTCTTACAATGAGCAGTTCTTC. As protein: CASSWGTSSYNEQFF.

This rearrangement joins TRBV19 to TRBJ1-2; TRBD1 agrees at 7 bases. Germline CDR1 reads LNHDA; CDR2 reads SQIVND (reference sequence). J gave up 5 bases and V 2 bases, and 8 bases lay outside the gene matches. The CDR3 is 15 amino acids. The CDR3: CASSILTGTEYGYTF. For the CDR3, the DNA is TGTGCCAGTAGTATACTCACCGGGACAGAGTATGGCTACACCTTC. Full variable domain (outside the CDR3, taken from reference TRBV19 and TRBJ1-2): DGGITQSPKYLFRKEGQNVTLSCEQNLNHDAMYWYRQDPGQGLRLIYYSQIVNDFQKGDIAEGYSVSREKKESFPLTVTSAQKNPTAFYLCASSILTGTEYGYTFGSGTRLTVV.

A single count supports this clone. This rearrangement joins TRBV25-1 to TRBJ1-5, with unresolved D. From germline, CDR1 is MGHDK and CDR2 SYGVNS. V lost 4 bases, J lost 0 bases, and 7 bases lay in between. The length of the CDR3 is 14 residues. CDR3 in DNA: TGTGCCAGCAGTGCCGGAGATAGCAATCAGCCCCAGCATTTT. Encoded protein: CASSAGDSNQPQHF. Variable domain in full (rest from reference TRBV25-1 and TRBJ1-5): EADIYQTPRYLVIGTGKKITLECSQTMGHDKMYWYQQDPGMELHLIHYSYGVNSTEKGDLSSESTVSRIRTEHFPLTLESARPSHTSQYLCASSAGDSNQPQHFGDGTRLSIL.

The chain has TRBV4-3 and TRBJ1-2, with D maybe TRBD1 (5 bases). The CDR3 extends over 16 amino acids. Trimming stripped 0 bases from V and 4 bases from J, with 15 bases between. Germline CDR1 reads LGHNA; CDR2 reads YSLEER. The CDR3 DNA is TGCGCCAGCAGCCAAGACCACGCTATTAGGGGCTATGGCTACACCTTC. Its translation is CASSQDHAIRGYGYTF.

V is TRBV7-2 and J is TRBJ2-7, with 9 bases aligning to TRBD1. Germline loops: CDR1 SGHTA, CDR2 FQGNSA. The ends lost 5 bases at V and 2 bases at J; junction bases unmatched: 16. The CDR3 has 18 amino acids. The CDR3 DNA reads TGTGCCAGCAGCCACCGGGACAGGGTTTTACGGGAGGCCTACGAGCAGTACTTC. It yields the protein CASSHRDRVLREAYEQYF. The variable domain in full, completed from reference TRBV7-2 and TRBJ2-7, reads GAGVSQSPSNKVTEKGKDVELRCDPISGHTALYWYRQSLGQGLEFLIYFQGNSAPDKSGLPSDRFSAERTGGSVSTLTIQRTQQEDSAVYLCASSHRDRVLREAYEQYFGPGTRLTVT.

The chain links TRBV10-1 to TRBJ1-1; weak D call: TRBD1 (6 bases). Germline V lookup: CDR1 WNHNN, CDR2 SYGVQD (reference sequence). The CDR3 consists of 13 residues. The V and J ends lost 8 bases and 3 bases respectively, with 13 bases between them. CDR3 sequence reads: CASPGGAYTEAFF. The DNA for the CDR3 is TGCGCCAGCCCCGGGGGGGCGTACACTGAAGCTTTCTTT.

This chain connects TRBV27 to TRBJ2-1; D possibly corresponds to TRBD1 (7 bases). The V gene lost 6 bases and the J gene lost 10 bases, with 10 bases spanning the gap. Germline CDR1 and CDR2: MNHEY and SMNVEV (reference sequence). CDR3 size: 11 residues. The CDR3 sequence: CASSPGGEQFF. The CDR3 region has the DNA TGTGCCAGCAGCCCAGGGGGGGAGCAGTTCTTC.

The DNA for the CDR3 is TGTGCCAGCAGTGATCACGACAGCCTGGCTGGAAACACCATATATTTT. Its protein product is CASSDHDSLAGNTIYF. The J gene is TRBJ1-3, the V gene TRBV6-1, with D perhaps TRBD1 (5 bases). CDR3 length: 16 residues. Trimming took off 3 bases at V and 2 bases at J, with 14 bases between the two ends. Germline V gene lookup returns CDR1 MNHNS and CDR2 SASEGT.

The chain is built from TRBV6-1 and TRBJ2-7, with D unresolved. Trimming cost V 8 bases and J 3 bases, with 14 bases left between them. The V gene's germline CDR1 is MNHNS and CDR2 SASEGT. This CDR3 contains 13 residues. CDR3 region: CASSLTLRYEQYF. In nucleotides, the CDR3 is TGTGCCAGCTCCTTAACACTCCGCTACGAGCAGTACTTC.

The rearrangement links TRBV28 to TRBJ1-5; D gene uncertain. The CDR3 is 18 residues long. V was trimmed by 1 base and J by 0 bases, leaving 16 bases between them. Germline V gene sequence: CDR1 MDHEN, CDR2 SYDVKM. The CDR3 protein is CASSLSGEGFFSNQPQHF. The CDR3 DNA follows: TGTGCCAGCAGTTTATCAGGAGAGGGTTTTTTTAGCAATCAGCCCCAGCATTTT.

V and J are TRBV4-3 and TRBJ2-5; D is possibly TRBD2 (6 bases). Germline V gene data show CDR1 as LGHNA and CDR2 as YSLEER. This CDR3 is 15 amino acids long. V gave up 0 bases and J gave up 2 bases, with 10 bases separating them. Here the CDR3 DNA reads TGCGCCAGCAGCCAAGAGCGGCGGGATCAAGAGACCCAGTACTTC. This gives the protein CASSQERRDQETQYF.

V usage is TRBV14 and J usage is TRBJ1-5, with D possibly TRBD1 on 5 matching bases. CDR3 length equals 14 residues. V lost 1 base, J lost 6 bases, and 10 bases lay in between. In germline, CDR1 is SGHDN, CDR2 FVKESK. In nucleotides, the CDR3 is TGTGCCAGCAGCCAAGCGGGGGAGGGTCAGCCCCAGCATTTT. The encoded protein is CASSQAGEGQPQHF.

The gene calls are TRBV2 and TRBJ1-2; tentatively, D is TRBD1 (5 bases). V dropped 10 bases and J dropped 5 bases, with 14 bases sitting between them. CDR1 is SNHLY and CDR2 is FYNNEI in the germline V gene. There are 12 residues in the CDR3. The chain's CDR3 is CAITGTLYGYTF. In nucleotides, the CDR3 is TGTGCCATCACGGGGACCCTGTATGGCTACACCTTC.

CDR3 residues: CASSQMRGNSPLHF. The CDR3 region has the DNA TGTGCCAGCAGCCAGATGAGAGGGAATTCACCCCTCCACTTT. This chain connects TRBV5-6 to TRBJ1-6; no reliable D call. Germline V lookup: CDR1 SGHDT, CDR2 YYEEEE. The CDR3 contains 14 residues. The ends were cut back, 4 bases at V and 7 bases at J, with 12 bases in the middle.

The chain uses TRBV27 and TRBJ1-5; perhaps TRBD1 as D (5 bases). Germline values: CDR1 MNHEY, CDR2 SMNVEV (reference sequence). Between the trimmed V and J ends, which lost 2 bases and 5 bases, there was a span of 13 bases. The CDR3 totals 15 residues. The DNA of the CDR3 is TGTGCCAGCAGTTTAATTTGGGGCGGAGATCAGCCCCAGCATTTT. It encodes CASSLIWGGDQPQHF.

The chain recombines TRBV10-3 with TRBJ1-1; TRBD1 might be the D (5 bases). There are 15 residues in the CDR3. Germline V gene lookup returns CDR1 ENHRY and CDR2 SYGVKD. The V and J ends lost 3 bases and 0 bases respectively, with 11 bases between them. The CDR3 region has the DNA TGTGCCATCAGTGATAATTTGGGGGTGAACACTGAAGCTTTCTTT. Its protein is CAISDNLGVNTEAFF.

The rearrangement joins TRBV7-9 to TRBJ2-7; 7 bases are shared with TRBD1. The CDR3 spans 19 residues. Germline-derived CDR1 and CDR2 are SEHNR and FQNEAQ (reference sequence). V was clipped by 5 bases and J by 1 base; unmatched bases: 20. The CDR3 loop is CASSPGQTGGHFKSYEQYF. The CDR3 DNA sequence: TGTGCCAGCAGCCCGGGACAGACGGGCGGCCATTTCAAATCCTACGAGCAGTACTTC.

This rearrangement joins TRBV28 to TRBJ1-1; possible D gene TRBD1, 6 bases. V was trimmed by 3 bases and J by 5 bases, leaving 16 bases between them. CDR3 size: 15 residues. The germline V gene encodes CDR1 MDHEN and CDR2 SYDVKM. This CDR3 reads CASSFGGGLGTEAFF. Here the CDR3 DNA reads TGTGCCAGCAGTTTTGGGGGGGGCCTGGGAACTGAAGCTTTCTTT.

The rearrangement links TRBV28 to TRBJ1-5; 9 nucleotides match TRBD1. The CDR3 extends over 15 amino acids. Looked up from germline, CDR1 is MDHEN and CDR2 is SYDVKM. V shed 5 bases, J shed 5 bases, and the junction held 7 bases outside the gene matches. The CDR3 bases are TGTGCCAGCAGTGACAGGGGGGTTATTTATCAGCCCCAGCATTTT. This codes for CASSDRGVIYQPQHF.

The gene calls are TRBV28 and TRBJ2-1; tentative D call: TRBD1 (5 bases). V lost 3 bases and J 0 bases, leaving 15 bases between the germline ends. Germline V gene data show CDR1 as MDHEN and CDR2 as SYDVKM. This CDR3 has 17 amino acids. The CDR3 here is CASSFSRQPSSYNEQFF. In DNA, the CDR3 is TGTGCCAGCAGTTTTTCACGACAGCCTTCCTCCTACAATGAGCAGTTCTTC.